The 4 T cell receptor beta chains presented below share a single source sample, sequenced in a study of T cell repertoires in cytomegalovirus infection. These receptors' antigens are unknown. MiXCR, applied by TCRdb to the reads, yields one record per CDR3 protein. The sample yields approximately 340,000 distinct CDR3 sequences, 25% to 30% seen once. The sample here was cultured PBMCs, taken from culture after CMV antigen stimulation. These receptors were collected from a human donor in good health (CMV status not recorded). Some clones in this sample may be carry-over from other donors' samples.

The table lists this clonotype with a few counts. This chain links TRBV7-2 with TRBJ2-1; TRBD2 might be the D (6 bases). Trimming took off 5 bases at V and 6 bases at J, with 11 bases between the two ends. The CDR3 has 13 residues. CDR1 is SGHTA and CDR2 is FQGNSA in the germline V gene. CDR3 nucleotides: TGTGCCAGCAGCGTCCGGGACTCCAATGAGCAGTTCTTC. Its protein is CASSVRDSNEQFF. The full variable domain, its missing parts supplied by reference TRBV7-2 and TRBJ2-1, is GAGVSQSPSNKVTEKGKDVELRCDPISGHTALYWYRQSLGQGLEFLIYFQGNSAPDKSGLPSDRFSAERTGGSVSTLTIQRTQQEDSAVYLCASSVRDSNEQFFGPGTRLTVL.

The chain links TRBV11-2 to TRBJ2-7; TRBD1 matches 9 bases. With V trimmed by 4 bases and J by 3 bases, 10 bases remained unmatched. CDR1 and CDR2 from the germline V gene are SGHAT and FQNNGV. The CDR3 contains 16 residues. The CDR3 loop is CASSYPTGQGYYEQYF. CDR3 in DNA: TGTGCCAGCAGCTATCCCACGGGACAGGGATACTACGAGCAGTACTTC.

This clonotype occurred a few times. The V call is TRBV6-1, the J call TRBJ2-1, with 8 bases fitting TRBD1. The CDR3 is 12 amino acids. The ends lost 5 bases at V and 15 bases at J; junction bases unmatched: 9. The germline V gene encodes CDR1 MNHNS and CDR2 SASEGT. This chain's CDR3 is CASSIDRGRLFF. The CDR3 DNA sequence: TGTGCCAGCAGTATCGACAGGGGAAGATTGTTCTTC.

The chain uses TRBV11-1 and TRBJ2-7; perhaps TRBD1 as D (5 bases). Germline CDR1 reads SGHAT; CDR2 reads FQDESV (reference sequence). CDR3 size: 14 residues. V was cut by 5 bases and J by 3 bases, with 14 bases left in between. CDR3 nucleotides: TGTGCCAGCAGCCGCAGGGCCCCGGGCTACGAGCAGTACTTC. Amino acids: CASSRRAPGYEQYF.